Listed below are T cell receptor beta chains from one sample, sequenced in a study of T cell responses to AZD1222 COVID-19 vaccine. TCRdb keeps only in-frame clones here, not all; method: immunoSEQ multiplex PCR. This table holds about 85,000 clones, approximately 81% found once. The material sequenced was peripheral blood, taken 28 days after the second AZD1222 dose. These receptors all come from an adult who received the AZD1222 COVID-19 vaccine. The CDR3 runs from the conserved cysteine through the conserved F or W. Fields, in order: V gene, J gene, CDR3 protein.

>TRBV28|TRBJ1-3
CASRYSQLDLRNTIYF
>TRBV6-5|TRBJ2-1
CASSPGNNEQFF
>TRBV11-2|TRBJ1-4
CASSPAPGGKLFF
>TRBV6-1|TRBJ2-7
CASSERYGGTSYEQYF
>TRBV11-2|TRBJ2-1
CASSSPSTSLNEQFF
>TRBV7-9|TRBJ2-7
CASSLTGNAYEQYF
>TRBV10-3|TRBJ1-1
CAVRGRETEAFF
>TRBV6-6|TRBJ2-1
CASSSTSEEQFF
>TRBV5-1|TRBJ1-1
CASSTRTEAFF
>TRBV2|TRBJ1-1
CASSLQGDTEAFF
>TRBV5-4|TRBJ2-7
CASQAGGYEQYF
>TRBV5-6|TRBJ2-6
CASSFRFSGANVLTF
>TRBV29-1|TRBJ2-1
CSVGSGSEFF
>TRBV30|TRBJ2-7
CAWSETSGRGSYEQYF
>TRBV7-2|TRBJ2-1
CASTTLAGAYNEQFF
>TRBV7-9|TRBJ2-1
CASSTRDRGDNEQFF
>TRBV27|TRBJ1-2
CASSFGTEYGYTF
>TRBV10-2|TRBJ1-1
CASGKAFF
>TRBV18|TRBJ2-5
CASSPLAGGLSQYF
>TRBV28|TRBJ2-3
CASSSQGRGITDTQYF
>TRBV10-1|TRBJ1-1
CASRRTPNTEAFF
>TRBV5-1|TRBJ2-5
CASSLPGQETQYF
>TRBV7-2|TRBJ1-5
CASSALNQPQHF
>TRBV7-2|TRBJ2-7
CASSLVQGLDEQYF
>TRBV10-3|TRBJ1-2
CAISEALPTVSGNYGYTF
>TRBV24-1|TRBJ2-1
CATSDNSGRGSYNEQFF
>TRBV6-2/TRBV6-3|TRBJ1-2
CASSYTRFDYGYTF
>TRBV24-1|TRBJ2-3
CATSREPSTDTQYF
>TRBV5-8|TRBJ1-2
CASSFADTTRSYGYTF
>TRBV29-1|TRBJ2-1
CSARGFTGGSYNEQFF
>TRBV9|TRBJ2-3
CASSVVGASTDTQYF
>TRBV3-1/TRBV3-2|TRBJ2-5
CASSPRGPETQYF
>TRBV2|TRBJ2-7
CASSVDGDPSYEQYF
>TRBV6-2/TRBV6-3|TRBJ1-2
CASSHPLGGYTF
>TRBV7-9|TRBJ1-2
CASSKLYGYTF
>TRBV28|TRBJ1-6
CASSFKSYGLNSPLHF
>TRBV6-5|TRBJ1-4
CASRGGSNEKLFF
>TRBV10-3|TRBJ2-5
CAISEGLAGTQETQYF
>TRBV6-5|TRBJ1-4
CAISPGTNEKLFF
>TRBV19|TRBJ2-3
CASRLGSGIGTDTQYF
>TRBV10-3|TRBJ1-1
CAISRDRGDEAFF
>TRBV7-2|TRBJ2-7
CASSLVAGGVSEQYF
>TRBV5-1|TRBJ2-1
CATAFGQRYNEQFF
>TRBV5-5|TRBJ1-1
CASSFGAGVDTEAFF
>TRBV6-5|TRBJ1-1
CASSSPTGEVF
>TRBV13|TRBJ1-3
CASSLRGAGGNTIYF
>TRBV7-2|TRBJ2-1
CASRDRATYNEQFF
>TRBV7-9|TRBJ2-7
CASSRAGDLPREQYF
>TRBV27|TRBJ2-1
CASKAPGSPYNEQFF
>TRBV5-6|TRBJ2-5
CASSSGLGTVETQYF
>TRBV25-1|TRBJ1-2
CASSTVADYGYTF
>TRBV28|TRBJ1-2
CASSLANYGYTF
>TRBV3-1/TRBV3-2|TRBJ2-5
CASSQVQRGGETQYF